These 12 T cell receptor beta chains were sequenced from one sample in a study of blood T cell repertoires in COVID-19 (dated by TCRdb to about 2020). The library was obtained by the immunoSEQ multiplex PCR assay. The source is immuneACCESS, and TCRdb retained only in-frame sequences with V and J called. Part of the clones is not carried over; for the studies checked, unresolved V genes explain less than half of this, and the remainder is unexplained. The sample table lists over 120,000 clones, more than 70% of them with a count of one. The top ten hold under 2% of the sample. Sequenced: peripheral blood. These receptors came from a human donor in a cohort sampled during active COVID-19.

The table lists this clone with a count of one. The chain has TRBV7-9 and TRBJ2-5, with a weak D call TRBD2 (5 bases). This CDR3 is 14 amino acids long. Germline loops: CDR1 SEHNR, CDR2 FQNEAQ (reference sequence). The V and J ends lost 2 bases and 2 bases respectively, with 9 bases between them. The CDR3 DNA is TGTGCCAGCAGCTTAAGGCTAGCTCAAGAGACCCAGTACTTC. It is translated as CASSLRLAQETQYF.

The chain joins TRBV6-2 or TRBV6-3 to TRBJ1-2, with 8 bases that match TRBD1. With 2 bases clipped from V and 6 bases from J, the junction kept 8 bases outside the gene matches. The germline CDR1 and CDR2 sequences are MNHEY and SVGEGT. The CDR3 totals 15 residues. The CDR3 sequence: CASSYGQGPNDGYTF. In nucleotides, the CDR3 is TGTGCCAGCAGTTACGGACAGGGTCCGAATGATGGCTACACCTTC.

This chain connects TRBV5-1 to TRBJ1-3, with 7 bases that match TRBD1. Germline CDR1 reads SGHRS; CDR2 reads YFSETQ. The CDR3 consists of 18 residues. Unmatched junction bases numbered 10, after V lost 1 base and J lost 0 bases. The chain's CDR3 is CASSLWGIRDSSGNTIYF. DNA of the CDR3: TGCGCCAGCAGCTTGTGGGGAATCCGGGACAGCTCTGGAAACACCATATATTTT.

V usage is TRBV3-1 (or the pseudogene TRBV3-2) and J usage is TRBJ2-7; 7 bases are a match to TRBD1. The V gene's germline CDR1 is LGHDT and CDR2 YNNKEL (reference sequence). Germline trimming cut 4 bases from V and 1 base from J; bases unmatched to any gene: 10. This CDR3 has 16 residues. CDR3 DNA sequence: TGTGCCAGCAGCCGCGAACCGGGACAGACTTCCTACGAGCAGTACTTC. It encodes CASSREPGQTSYEQYF.

This chain connects TRBV7-9 to TRBJ1-1, with D maybe TRBD1 (5 bases). Germline V gene data show CDR1 as SEHNR and CDR2 as FQNEAQ (reference sequence). This CDR3 has 14 residues. The V and J ends lost 6 bases and 5 bases respectively, with 16 bases between them. The CDR3 nucleotides read TGTGCCAGCAGGCAATTTTCCGGGGGGACTGAAGCTTTCTTT. It encodes CASRQFSGGTEAFF.

This clone has only one observation. This CDR3 reads CASSRRGSQETQYF. CDR3 sequence (DNA): TGTGCCAGCAGCCGCCGGGGGAGCCAAGAGACCCAGTACTTC. V is TRBV6-2 or TRBV6-3 and J is TRBJ2-5, with D possibly TRBD2 on 6 matching bases. This CDR3 has 14 residues. Trimming left V 6 bases short and J 1 base short, with 12 bases between. CDR1 is MNHEY and CDR2 is SVGEGT in the germline V gene.

V is TRBV30 and J is TRBJ2-7; D may be TRBD2 (5 bases). V lost 2 bases to trimming and J lost 4 bases, with 6 bases between them. The CDR3 is 11 residues long. Germline-derived CDR1 and CDR2 are GTSNPN and SVGIG (reference sequence). The chain's CDR3 is CAWSSGYEQYF. CDR3 coding DNA: TGTGCCTGGAGTTCGGGGTACGAGCAGTACTTC.

The V call is TRBV7-9, the J call TRBJ1-2; 10 bases agree with TRBD1. This CDR3 region has 15 residues. With 5 bases clipped from V and 3 bases from J, the junction kept 6 bases outside the gene matches. Germline V gives CDR1 SEHNR, CDR2 FQNEAQ (reference sequence). CDR3 in DNA: TGTGCCAGCAGCCCAGGGGGACAGGGGCACTATGGCTACACCTTC. This sequence encodes CASSPGGQGHYGYTF.

The chain has TRBV7-2 and TRBJ2-7; 14 bases agree with TRBD2. CDR3 size: 18 residues. Germline V lookup: CDR1 SGHTA, CDR2 FQGNSA. The J segment lost 0 bases and the V segment lost 5 bases, leaving 9 bases of the junction unmatched. CDR3 amino acids: CASSLRLAGGPSSYEQYF. In DNA, the CDR3 is TGTGCCAGCAGCCTCAGACTAGCGGGGGGGCCCAGCTCCTACGAGCAGTACTTC.

The rearrangement joins TRBV19 to TRBJ2-7, with 10 positions matching TRBD1. Germline trimming cut 4 bases from V and 5 bases from J; bases unmatched to any gene: 5. The germline gives CDR1 LNHDA, CDR2 SQIVND (reference sequence). The CDR3 is made up of 14 amino acids. CDR3 nucleotide sequence: TGTGCCAGTAGTACCACCGGGACAGGGGACGAGCAGTACTTC. Translation gives CASSTTGTGDEQYF. The full variable domain, completed using reference TRBV19 and TRBJ2-7, is DGGITQSPKYLFRKEGQNVTLSCEQNLNHDAMYWYRQDPGQGLRLIYYSQIVNDFQKGDIAEGYSVSREKKESFPLTVTSAQKNPTAFYLCASSTTGTGDEQYFGPGTRLTVT.

CDR3 DNA: TGTGCCAGTAGCATCCAGGTGAACACTGAAGCTTTCTTT. It codes for CASSIQVNTEAFF. The genes are TRBV19 and TRBJ1-1; D is unresolved. V lost 6 bases, J lost 0 bases, and 8 bases lay in between. Looked up from germline, CDR1 is LNHDA and CDR2 is SQIVND (reference sequence). The CDR3 has 13 amino acids.

J is TRBJ2-5 and V is TRBV2; 8 bases agree with TRBD1. Germline CDR1 reads SNHLY; CDR2 reads FYNNEI. This CDR3 is built from 14 residues. The J segment lost 5 bases and the V segment lost 5 bases, leaving 7 bases of the junction unmatched. The CDR3 loop is CASSPDRGRETQYF. In DNA form, the CDR3 reads TGTGCCAGCAGTCCCGACAGGGGCCGCGAGACCCAGTACTTC. Supplemented by reference TRBV2 and TRBJ2-5, the full variable domain reads EPEVTQTPSHQVTQMGQEVILRCVPISNHLYFYWYRQILGQKVEFLVSFYNNEISEKSEIFDDQFSVERPDGSNFTLKIRSTKLEDSAMYFCASSPDRGRETQYFGPGTRLLVL.